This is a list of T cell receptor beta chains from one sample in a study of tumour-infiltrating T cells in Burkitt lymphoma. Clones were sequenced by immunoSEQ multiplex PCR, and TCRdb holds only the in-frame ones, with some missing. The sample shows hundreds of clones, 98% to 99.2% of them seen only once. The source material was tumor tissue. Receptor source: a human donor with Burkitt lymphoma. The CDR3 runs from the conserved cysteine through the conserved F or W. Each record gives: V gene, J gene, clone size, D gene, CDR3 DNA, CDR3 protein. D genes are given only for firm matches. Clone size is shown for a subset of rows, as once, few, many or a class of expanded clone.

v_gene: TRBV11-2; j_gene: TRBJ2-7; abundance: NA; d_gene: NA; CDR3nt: TGTGCCAGCAGCTTAGCTTTTAACCTCTACGAGCAGTACTTC; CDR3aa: CASSLAFNLYEQYF
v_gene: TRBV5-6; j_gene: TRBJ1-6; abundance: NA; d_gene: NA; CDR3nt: TGTGCCAGCAGCTTAGGTACCACCCTCCACTTT; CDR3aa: CASSLGTTLHF
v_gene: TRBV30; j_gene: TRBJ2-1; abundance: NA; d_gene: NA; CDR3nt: TGTGCCTGGAAGATGGGCTCCTACAATGAGCAGTTCTTC; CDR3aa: CAWKMGSYNEQFF
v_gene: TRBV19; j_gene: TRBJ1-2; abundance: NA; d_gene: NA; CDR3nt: TGTGCCAGTACTTCAATCAGGGAGGCGGGCTACACCTTC; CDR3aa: CASTSIREAGYTF
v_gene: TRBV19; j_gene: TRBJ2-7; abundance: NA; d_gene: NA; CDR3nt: TGTGCCAGTAGTATAGCCCCAGGGACGGTGAACTACGAGCAGTACTTC; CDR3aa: CASSIAPGTVNYEQYF
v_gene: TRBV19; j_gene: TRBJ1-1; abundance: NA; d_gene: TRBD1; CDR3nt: TGTGCCAGTAGTACTCGGCGGGGGACAGTGAACACTGAAGCTTTCTTT; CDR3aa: CASSTRRGTVNTEAFF
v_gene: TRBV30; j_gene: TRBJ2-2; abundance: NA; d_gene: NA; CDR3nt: TGTGCCTGGAGCCCGGGAATGTTGGGGGAGCTGTTTTTT; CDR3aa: CAWSPGMLGELFF
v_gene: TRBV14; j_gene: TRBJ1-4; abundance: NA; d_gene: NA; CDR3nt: TGTGCCAGCAGCCGACCCACGGGGTCAACTAATGAAAAACTGTTTTTT; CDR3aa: CASSRPTGSTNEKLFF
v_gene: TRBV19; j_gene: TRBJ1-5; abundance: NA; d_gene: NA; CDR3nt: TGTGCCAGTAGTATCGCAGGTTCCTGGTATCAGCCCCAGCATTTT; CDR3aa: CASSIAGSWYQPQHF
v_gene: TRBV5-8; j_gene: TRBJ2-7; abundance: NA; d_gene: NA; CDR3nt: TGTGCCAGCAGCTTCAGTGGCACCCCGAGGCAGTACTTC; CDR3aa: CASSFSGTPRQYF
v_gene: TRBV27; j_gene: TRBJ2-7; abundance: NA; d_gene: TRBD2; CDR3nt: TGTGCCAGCAGTTCACCCGGGACAGGGACTAGCGGTCTCGAGCAGTACTTC; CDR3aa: CASSSPGTGTSGLEQYF
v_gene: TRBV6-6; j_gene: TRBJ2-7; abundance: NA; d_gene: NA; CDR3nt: TGTGCCAGCATCGCCCAGCAGAACGGCTACGAGCAGTACTTC; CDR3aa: CASIAQQNGYEQYF
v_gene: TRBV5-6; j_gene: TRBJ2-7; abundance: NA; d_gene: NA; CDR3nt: TGTGCCAGCAGCTCATTGTTAGGTGGCACCGGGCGGGAGCAGTACTTC; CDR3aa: CASSSLLGGTGREQYF
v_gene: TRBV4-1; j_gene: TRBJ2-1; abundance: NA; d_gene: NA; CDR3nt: TGCGCCAGCAGCCAGTCTCTTGGTTACAATGAGCAGTTCTTC; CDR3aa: CASSQSLGYNEQFF
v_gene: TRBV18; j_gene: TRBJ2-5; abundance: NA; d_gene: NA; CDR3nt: TGTGCCAGCTCACCATCGGAGGGAGAGACCCAGTACTTC; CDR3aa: CASSPSEGETQYF
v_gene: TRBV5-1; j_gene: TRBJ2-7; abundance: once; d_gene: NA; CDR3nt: TGCGCCAGCAGCTCTACAGGAGCCTACGAGCAGTACTTC; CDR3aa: CASSSTGAYEQYF
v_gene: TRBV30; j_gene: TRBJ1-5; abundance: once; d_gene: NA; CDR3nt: TGTGCCTGGAGCCAGAATAGCAATCAGCCCCAGCATTTT; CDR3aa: CAWSQNSNQPQHF
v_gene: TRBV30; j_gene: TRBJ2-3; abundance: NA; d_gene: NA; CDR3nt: TGTGCCTGGAGTTTCGGGAACCATGGGGCAGATACGCAGTATTTT; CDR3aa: CAWSFGNHGADTQYF